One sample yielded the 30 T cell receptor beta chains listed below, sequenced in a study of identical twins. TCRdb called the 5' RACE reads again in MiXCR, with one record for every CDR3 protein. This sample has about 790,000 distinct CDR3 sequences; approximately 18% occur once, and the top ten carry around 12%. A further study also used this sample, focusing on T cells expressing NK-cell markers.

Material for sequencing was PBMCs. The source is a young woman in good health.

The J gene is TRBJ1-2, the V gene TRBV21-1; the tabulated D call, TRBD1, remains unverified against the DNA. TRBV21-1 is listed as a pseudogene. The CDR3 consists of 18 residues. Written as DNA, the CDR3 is TGTGCCAGCAGCTCCTATCCGGGACAGGGGCATTCTAACTATGGCTACACCTTC. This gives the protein CASSSYPGQGHSNYGYTF.

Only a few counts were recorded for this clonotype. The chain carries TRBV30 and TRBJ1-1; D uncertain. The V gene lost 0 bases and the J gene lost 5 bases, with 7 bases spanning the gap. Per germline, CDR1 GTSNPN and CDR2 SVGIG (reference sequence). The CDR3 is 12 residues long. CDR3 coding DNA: TGTGCCTGGAGTGTAGGTAGAACTGAAGCTTTCTTT. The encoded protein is CAWSVGRTEAFF.

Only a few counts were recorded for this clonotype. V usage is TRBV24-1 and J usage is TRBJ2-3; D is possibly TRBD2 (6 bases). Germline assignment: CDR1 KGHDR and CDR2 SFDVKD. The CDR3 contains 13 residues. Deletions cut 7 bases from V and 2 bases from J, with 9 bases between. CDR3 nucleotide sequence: TGTGCCACCAGGGGACTTGACACAGATACGCAGTATTTT. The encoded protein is CATRGLDTDTQYF.

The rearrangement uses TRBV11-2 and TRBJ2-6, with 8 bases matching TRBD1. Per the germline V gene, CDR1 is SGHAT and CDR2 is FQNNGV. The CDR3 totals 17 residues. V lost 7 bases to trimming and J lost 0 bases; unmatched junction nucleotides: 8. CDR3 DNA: TGTGCCAGCATTCCGGGACAGGTGATCTCTGGGGCCAACGTCCTGACTTTC. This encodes CASIPGQVISGANVLTF.

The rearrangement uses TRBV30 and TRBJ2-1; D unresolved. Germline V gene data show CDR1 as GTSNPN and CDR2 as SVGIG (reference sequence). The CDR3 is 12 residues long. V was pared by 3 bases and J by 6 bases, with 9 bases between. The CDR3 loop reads CAWRTDPNEQFF. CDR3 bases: TGTGCCTGGAGGACCGATCCCAATGAGCAGTTCTTC.

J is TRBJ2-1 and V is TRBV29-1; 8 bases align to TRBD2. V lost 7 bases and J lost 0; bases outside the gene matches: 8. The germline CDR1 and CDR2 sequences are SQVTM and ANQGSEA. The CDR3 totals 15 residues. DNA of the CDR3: TGCAGCGCCCGGACGGGAGGGACCTCCTACAATGAGCAGTTCTTC. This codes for CSARTGGTSYNEQFF.

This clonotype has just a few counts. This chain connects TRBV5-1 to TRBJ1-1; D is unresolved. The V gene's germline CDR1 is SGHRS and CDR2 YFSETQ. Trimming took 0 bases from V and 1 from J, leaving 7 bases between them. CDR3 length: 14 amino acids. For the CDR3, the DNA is TGCGCCAGCAGCTTGGTCGAACAGAACACTGAAGCTTTCTTT. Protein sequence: CASSLVEQNTEAFF.

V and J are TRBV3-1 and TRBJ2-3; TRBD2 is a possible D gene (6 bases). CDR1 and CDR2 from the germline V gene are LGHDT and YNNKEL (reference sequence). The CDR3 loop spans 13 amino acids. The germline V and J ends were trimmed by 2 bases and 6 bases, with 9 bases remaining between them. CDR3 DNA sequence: TGTGCCAGCAGCCAACGGGCGGGGGATACGCAGTATTTT. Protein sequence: CASSQRAGDTQYF.

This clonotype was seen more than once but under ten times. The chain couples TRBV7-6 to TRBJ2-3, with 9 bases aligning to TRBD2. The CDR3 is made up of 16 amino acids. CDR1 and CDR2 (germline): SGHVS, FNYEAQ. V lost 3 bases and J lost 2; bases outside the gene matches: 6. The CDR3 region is CASSFLAGANTDTQYF. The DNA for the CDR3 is TGTGCCAGCAGCTTTTTAGCGGGGGCCAACACAGATACGCAGTATTTT.

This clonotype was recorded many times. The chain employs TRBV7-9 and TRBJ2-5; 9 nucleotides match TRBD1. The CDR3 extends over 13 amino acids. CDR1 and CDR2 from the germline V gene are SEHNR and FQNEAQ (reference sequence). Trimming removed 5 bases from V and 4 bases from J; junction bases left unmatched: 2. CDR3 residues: CASSRDRVETQYF. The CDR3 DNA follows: TGTGCCAGCAGCCGGGACAGGGTAGAGACCCAGTACTTC.

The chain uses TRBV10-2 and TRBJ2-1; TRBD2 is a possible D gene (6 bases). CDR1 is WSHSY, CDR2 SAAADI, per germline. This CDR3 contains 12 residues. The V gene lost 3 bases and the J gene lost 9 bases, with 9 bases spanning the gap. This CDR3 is CASSDTSTEQFF. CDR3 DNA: TGCGCCAGCAGTGATACTAGCACTGAGCAGTTCTTC.

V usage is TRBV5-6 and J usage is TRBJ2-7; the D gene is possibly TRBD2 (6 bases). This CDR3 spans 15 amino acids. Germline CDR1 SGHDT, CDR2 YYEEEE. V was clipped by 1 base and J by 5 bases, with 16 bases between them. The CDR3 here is CASSLRGLRPHEQYF. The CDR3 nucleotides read TGTGCCAGCAGCTTGCGGGGACTTCGTCCCCACGAGCAGTACTTC.

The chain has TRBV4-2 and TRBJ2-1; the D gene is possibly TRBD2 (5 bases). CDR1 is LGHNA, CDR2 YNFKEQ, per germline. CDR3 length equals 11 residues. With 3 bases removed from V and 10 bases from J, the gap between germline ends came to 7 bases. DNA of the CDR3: TGTGCCAGCAGCCAGTGGAGGGAGCAGTTCTTC. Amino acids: CASSQWREQFF.

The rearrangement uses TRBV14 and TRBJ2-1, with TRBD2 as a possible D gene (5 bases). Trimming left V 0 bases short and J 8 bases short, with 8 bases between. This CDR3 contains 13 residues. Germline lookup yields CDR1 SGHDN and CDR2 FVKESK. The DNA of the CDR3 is TGTGCCAGCAGCCAAGATAACGGGGATGAGCAGTTCTTC. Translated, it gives CASSQDNGDEQFF.

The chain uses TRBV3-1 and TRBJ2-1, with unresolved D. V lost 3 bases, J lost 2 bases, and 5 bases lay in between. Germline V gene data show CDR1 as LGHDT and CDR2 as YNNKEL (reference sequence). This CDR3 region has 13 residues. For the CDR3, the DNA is TGTGCCAGCAGCCATAACACCTACAATGAGCAGTTCTTC. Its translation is CASSHNTYNEQFF.

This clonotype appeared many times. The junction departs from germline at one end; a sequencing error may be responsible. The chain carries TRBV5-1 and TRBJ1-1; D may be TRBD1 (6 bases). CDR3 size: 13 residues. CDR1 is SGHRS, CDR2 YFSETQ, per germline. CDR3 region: CASSLQGGTEAFF. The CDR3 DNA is TGTGCCAGCAGTTTACAGGGTGGAACTGAAGCTTTCTTT.

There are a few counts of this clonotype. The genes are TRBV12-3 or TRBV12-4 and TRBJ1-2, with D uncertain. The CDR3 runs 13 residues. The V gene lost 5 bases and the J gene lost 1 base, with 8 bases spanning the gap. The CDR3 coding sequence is TGTGCCAGCAGTCCAGAGTTTAACTATGGCTACACCTTC. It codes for CASSPEFNYGYTF.

The CDR3 nucleotides read TGTGCCAGCAGCTTACAGGGAGATAGAGAGCCCCAGCATTTT. This sequence encodes CASSLQGDREPQHF. J is TRBJ1-5 and V is TRBV7-2; D is perhaps TRBD1 (5 bases). V was shortened by 2 bases and J by 8 bases, with 13 bases between the two germline ends. The CDR3 length is 14 residues. Germline CDR1 reads SGHTA; CDR2 reads FQGNSA.

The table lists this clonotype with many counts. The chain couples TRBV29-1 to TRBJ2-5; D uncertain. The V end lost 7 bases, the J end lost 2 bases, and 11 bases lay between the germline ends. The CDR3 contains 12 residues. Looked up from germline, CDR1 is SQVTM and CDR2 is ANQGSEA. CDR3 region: CSAARGQETQYF. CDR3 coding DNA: TGCAGCGCGGCCCGAGGACAAGAGACCCAGTACTTC. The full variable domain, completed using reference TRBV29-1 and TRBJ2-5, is SAVISQKPSRDICQRGTSLTIQCQVDSQVTMMFWYRQQPGQSLTLIATANQGSEATYESGFVIDKFPISRPNLTFSTLTVSNMSPEDSSIYLCSAARGQETQYFGPGTRLLVL.

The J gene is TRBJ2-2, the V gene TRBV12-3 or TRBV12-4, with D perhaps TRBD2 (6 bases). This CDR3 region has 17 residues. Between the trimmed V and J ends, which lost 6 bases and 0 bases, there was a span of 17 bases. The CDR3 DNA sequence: TGTGCCAGCAGCCCGCGTCTGGGCGGGGCGAACACCGGGGAGCTGTTTTTT. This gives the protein CASSPRLGGANTGELFF.

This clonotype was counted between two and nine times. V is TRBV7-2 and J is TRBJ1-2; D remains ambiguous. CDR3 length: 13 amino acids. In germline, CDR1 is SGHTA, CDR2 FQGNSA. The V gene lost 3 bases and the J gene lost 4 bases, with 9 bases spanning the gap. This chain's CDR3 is CASSFPGTYGYTF. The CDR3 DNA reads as TGTGCCAGCAGCTTTCCTGGTACCTATGGCTACACCTTC.

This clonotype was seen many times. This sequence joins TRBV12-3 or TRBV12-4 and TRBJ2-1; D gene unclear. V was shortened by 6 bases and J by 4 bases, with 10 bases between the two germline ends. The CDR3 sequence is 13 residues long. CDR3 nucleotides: TGTGCCAGCAGGTCGACTGCGTACAATGAGCAGTTCTTC. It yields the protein CASRSTAYNEQFF.

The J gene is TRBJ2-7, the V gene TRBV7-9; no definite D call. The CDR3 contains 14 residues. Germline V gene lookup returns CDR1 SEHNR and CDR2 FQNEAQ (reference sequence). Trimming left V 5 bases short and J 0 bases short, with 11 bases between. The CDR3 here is CASSQRARSYEQYF. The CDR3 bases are TGTGCCAGCAGCCAACGGGCCCGCTCCTACGAGCAGTACTTC.

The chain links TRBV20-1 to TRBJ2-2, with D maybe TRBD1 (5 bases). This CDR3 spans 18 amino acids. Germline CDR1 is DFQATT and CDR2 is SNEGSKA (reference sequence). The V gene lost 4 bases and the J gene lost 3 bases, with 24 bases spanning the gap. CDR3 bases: TGCAGTGCTACACACCCCCTGCGGACAAGGAAAGACACCGGGGAGCTGTTTTTT. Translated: CSATHPLRTRKDTGELFF.

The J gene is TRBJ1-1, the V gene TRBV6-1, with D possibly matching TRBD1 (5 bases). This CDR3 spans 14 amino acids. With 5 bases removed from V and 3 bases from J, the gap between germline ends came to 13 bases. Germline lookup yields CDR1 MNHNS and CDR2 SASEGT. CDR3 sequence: CASSRMGRDTEAFF. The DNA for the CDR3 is TGTGCCAGCAGTAGGATGGGGCGCGACACTGAAGCTTTCTTT.

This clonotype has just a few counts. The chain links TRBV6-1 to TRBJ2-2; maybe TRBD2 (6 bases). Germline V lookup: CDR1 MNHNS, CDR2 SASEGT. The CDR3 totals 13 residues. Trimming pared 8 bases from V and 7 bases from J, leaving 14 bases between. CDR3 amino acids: CASLKSGVGELFF. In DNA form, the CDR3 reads TGTGCCAGCCTAAAGTCGGGGGTCGGGGAGCTGTTTTTT.

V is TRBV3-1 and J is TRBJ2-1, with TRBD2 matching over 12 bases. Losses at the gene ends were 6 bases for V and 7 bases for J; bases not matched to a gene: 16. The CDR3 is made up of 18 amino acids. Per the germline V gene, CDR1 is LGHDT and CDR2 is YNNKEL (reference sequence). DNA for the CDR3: TGTGCCAGCAGTCCAGTCCCCCTAGCGGGAGGGCGAATTAATGAGCAGTTCTTC. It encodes CASSPVPLAGGRINEQFF.

The CDR3 nucleotides are TGTGCCAGCAGAAGTGGTGGGAACGAGCAGTACTTC. Encoded protein: CASRSGGNEQYF. The V call is TRBV12-3 or TRBV12-4, the J call TRBJ2-7; unclear D gene. V was trimmed by 6 bases and J by 5 bases, leaving 11 bases between them. The CDR3 has 12 amino acids.

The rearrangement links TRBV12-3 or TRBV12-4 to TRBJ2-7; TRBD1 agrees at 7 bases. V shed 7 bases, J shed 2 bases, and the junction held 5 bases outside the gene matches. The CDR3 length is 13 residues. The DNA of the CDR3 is TGTGCCAGCACACCGACAGGGCCCTACGAGCAGTACTTC. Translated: CASTPTGPYEQYF.

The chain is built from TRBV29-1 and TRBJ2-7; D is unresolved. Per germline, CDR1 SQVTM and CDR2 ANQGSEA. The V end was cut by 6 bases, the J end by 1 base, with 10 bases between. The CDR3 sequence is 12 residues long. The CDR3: CSVRTVSYEQYF. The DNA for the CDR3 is TGCAGCGTAAGAACCGTATCCTACGAGCAGTACTTC.